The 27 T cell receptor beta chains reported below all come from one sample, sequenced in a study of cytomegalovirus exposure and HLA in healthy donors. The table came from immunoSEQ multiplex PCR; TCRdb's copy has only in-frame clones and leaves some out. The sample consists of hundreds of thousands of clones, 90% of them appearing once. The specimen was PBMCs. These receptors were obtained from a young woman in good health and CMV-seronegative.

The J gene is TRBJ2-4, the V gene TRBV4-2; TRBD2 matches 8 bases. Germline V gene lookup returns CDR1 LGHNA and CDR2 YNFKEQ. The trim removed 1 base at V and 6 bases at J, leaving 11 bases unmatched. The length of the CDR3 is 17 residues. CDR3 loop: CASSQAPVSGTGNIQYF. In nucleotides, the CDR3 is TGTGCCAGCAGCCAAGCCCCCGTTAGCGGGACTGGAAACATTCAGTACTTC.

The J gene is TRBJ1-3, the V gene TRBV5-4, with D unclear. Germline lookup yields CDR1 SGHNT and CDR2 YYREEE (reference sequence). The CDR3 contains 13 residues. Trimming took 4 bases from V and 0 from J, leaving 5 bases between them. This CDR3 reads CASSGPSGNTIYF. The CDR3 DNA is TGTGCCAGCAGCGGCCCCTCTGGAAACACCATATATTTT.

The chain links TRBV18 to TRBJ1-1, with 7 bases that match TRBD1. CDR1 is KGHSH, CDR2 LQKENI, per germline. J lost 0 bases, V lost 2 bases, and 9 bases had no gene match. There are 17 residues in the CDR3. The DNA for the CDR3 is TGTGCCAGCTCACCAAAGACAGGGTCTTCTGTGAACACTGAAGCTTTCTTT. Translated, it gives CASSPKTGSSVNTEAFF.

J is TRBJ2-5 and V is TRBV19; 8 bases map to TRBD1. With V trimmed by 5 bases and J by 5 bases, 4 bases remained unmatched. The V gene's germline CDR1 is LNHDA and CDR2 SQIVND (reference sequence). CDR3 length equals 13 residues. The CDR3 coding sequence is TGTGCCAGTAGTGGACAGGGCGGGGAGACCCAGTACTTC. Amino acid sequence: CASSGQGGETQYF.

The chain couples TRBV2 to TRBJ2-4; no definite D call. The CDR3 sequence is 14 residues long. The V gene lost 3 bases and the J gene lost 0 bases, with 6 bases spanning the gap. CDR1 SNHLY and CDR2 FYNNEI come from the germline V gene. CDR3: CASSDQLAKNIQYF. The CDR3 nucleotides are TGTGCCAGCAGTGACCAGTTAGCCAAAAACATTCAGTACTTC.

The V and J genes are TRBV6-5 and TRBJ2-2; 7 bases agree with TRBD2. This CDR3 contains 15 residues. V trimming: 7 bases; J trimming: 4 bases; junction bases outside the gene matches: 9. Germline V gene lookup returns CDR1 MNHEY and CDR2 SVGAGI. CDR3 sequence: CASTKRGPITGELFF. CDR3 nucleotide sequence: TGTGCCAGCACCAAGCGGGGCCCGATCACCGGGGAGCTGTTTTTT.

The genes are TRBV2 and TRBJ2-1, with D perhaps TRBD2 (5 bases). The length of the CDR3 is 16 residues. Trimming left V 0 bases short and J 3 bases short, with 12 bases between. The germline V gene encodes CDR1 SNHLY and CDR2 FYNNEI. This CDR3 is CASSEAQAEFYNEQFF. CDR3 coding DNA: TGTGCCAGCAGTGAAGCGCAAGCGGAGTTCTACAATGAGCAGTTCTTC. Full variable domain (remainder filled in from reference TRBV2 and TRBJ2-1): EPEVTQTPSHQVTQMGQEVILRCVPISNHLYFYWYRQILGQKVEFLVSFYNNEISEKSEIFDDQFSVERPDGSNFTLKIRSTKLEDSAMYFCASSEAQAEFYNEQFFGPGTRLTVL.

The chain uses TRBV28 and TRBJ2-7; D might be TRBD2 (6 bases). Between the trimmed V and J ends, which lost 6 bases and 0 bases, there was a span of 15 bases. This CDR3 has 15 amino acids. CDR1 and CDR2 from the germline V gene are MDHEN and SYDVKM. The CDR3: CASRQGGTGSYEQYF. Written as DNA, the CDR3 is TGTGCCAGCAGGCAAGGAGGGACTGGCTCCTACGAGCAGTACTTC. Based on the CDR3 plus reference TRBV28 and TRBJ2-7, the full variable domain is DVKVTQSSRYLVKRTGEKVFLECVQDMDHENMFWYRQDPGLGLRLIYFSYDVKMKEKGDIPEGYSVSREKKERFSLILESASTNQTSMYLCASRQGGTGSYEQYFGPGTRLTVT.

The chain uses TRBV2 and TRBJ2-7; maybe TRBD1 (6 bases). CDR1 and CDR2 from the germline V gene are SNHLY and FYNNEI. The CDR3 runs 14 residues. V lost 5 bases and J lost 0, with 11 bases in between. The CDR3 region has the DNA TGTGCCAGCAGTCGGGACACCACCTCCTACGAGCAGTACTTC. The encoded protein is CASSRDTTSYEQYF.

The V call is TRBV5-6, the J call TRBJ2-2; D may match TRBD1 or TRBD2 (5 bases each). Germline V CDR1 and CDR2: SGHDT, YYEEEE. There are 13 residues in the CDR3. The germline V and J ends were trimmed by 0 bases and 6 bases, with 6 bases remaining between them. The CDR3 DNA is TGTGCCAGCAGCTTGGTGGGGGCCGGGGAGCTGTTTTTT. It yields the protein CASSLVGAGELFF.

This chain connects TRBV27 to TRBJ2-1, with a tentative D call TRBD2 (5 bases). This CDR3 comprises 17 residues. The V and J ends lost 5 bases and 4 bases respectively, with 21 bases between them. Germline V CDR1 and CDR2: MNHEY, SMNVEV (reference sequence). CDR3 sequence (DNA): TGTGCCAGCAGTCCCCTCGGCAGCGGACCACATTACAATGAGCAGTTCTTC. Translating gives CASSPLGSGPHYNEQFF.

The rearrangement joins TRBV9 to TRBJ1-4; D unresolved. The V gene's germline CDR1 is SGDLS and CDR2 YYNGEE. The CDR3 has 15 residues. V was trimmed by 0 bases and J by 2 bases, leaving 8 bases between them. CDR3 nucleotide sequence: TGTGCCAGCAGCGTAGCAGACCGTACTAATGAAAAACTGTTTTTT. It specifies CASSVADRTNEKLFF.

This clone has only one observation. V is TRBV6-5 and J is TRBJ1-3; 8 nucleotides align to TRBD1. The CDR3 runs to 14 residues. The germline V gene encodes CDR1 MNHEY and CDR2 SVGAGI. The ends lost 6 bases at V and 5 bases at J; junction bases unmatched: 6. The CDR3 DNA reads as TGTGCCAGCAGCCCACAGGGGGTTCGAAACACCATATATTTT. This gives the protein CASSPQGVRNTIYF.

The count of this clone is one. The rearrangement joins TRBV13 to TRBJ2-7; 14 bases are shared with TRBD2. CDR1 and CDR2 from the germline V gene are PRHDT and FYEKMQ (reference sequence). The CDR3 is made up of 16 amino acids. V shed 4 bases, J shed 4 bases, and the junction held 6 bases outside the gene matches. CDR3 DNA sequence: TGTGCCAGCAGCTCACCGGGACTAGCGGGAGATTACGAGCAGTACTTC. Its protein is CASSSPGLAGDYEQYF.

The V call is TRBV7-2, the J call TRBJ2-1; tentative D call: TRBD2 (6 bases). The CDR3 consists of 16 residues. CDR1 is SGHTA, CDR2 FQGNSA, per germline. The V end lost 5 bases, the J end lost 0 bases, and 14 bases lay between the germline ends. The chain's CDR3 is CASSQAVAASYNEQFF. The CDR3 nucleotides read TGTGCCAGCAGCCAAGCGGTAGCGGCCTCCTACAATGAGCAGTTCTTC.

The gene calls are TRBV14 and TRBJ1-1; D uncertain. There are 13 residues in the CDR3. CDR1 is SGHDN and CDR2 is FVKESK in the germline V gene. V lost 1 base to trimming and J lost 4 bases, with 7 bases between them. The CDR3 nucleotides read TGTGCCAGCAGCCAAGTAGCGGTCACTGAAGCTTTCTTT. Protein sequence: CASSQVAVTEAFF.

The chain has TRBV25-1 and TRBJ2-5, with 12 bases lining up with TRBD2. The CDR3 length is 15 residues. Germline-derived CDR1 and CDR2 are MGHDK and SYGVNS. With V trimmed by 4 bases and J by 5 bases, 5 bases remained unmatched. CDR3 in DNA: TGTGCCAGCAGTGTCCTAGCGGGAGGGAAGGAGACCCAGTACTTC. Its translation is CASSVLAGGKETQYF.

CDR3 sequence (DNA): TGTGCCAGCGGAGGGCCTCCGACCTACGAGCAGTACTTC. Protein: CASGGPPTYEQYF. The rearrangement uses TRBV28 and TRBJ2-7, with D possibly matching TRBD2 (6 bases). V was pared by 8 bases and J by 2 bases, with 13 bases between. CDR1 and CDR2 from the germline V gene are MDHEN and SYDVKM. The CDR3 contains 13 residues.

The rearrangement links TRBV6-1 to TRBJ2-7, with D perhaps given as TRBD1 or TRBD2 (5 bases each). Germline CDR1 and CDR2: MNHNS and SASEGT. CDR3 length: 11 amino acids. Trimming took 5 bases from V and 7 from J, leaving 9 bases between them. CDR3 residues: CASSRGTEQYF. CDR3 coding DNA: TGTGCCAGCAGTCGTGGGACGGAGCAGTACTTC.

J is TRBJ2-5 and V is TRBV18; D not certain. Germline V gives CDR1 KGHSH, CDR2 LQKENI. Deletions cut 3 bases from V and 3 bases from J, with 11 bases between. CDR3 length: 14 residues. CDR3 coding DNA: TGTGCCAGCTCACCGCCCGGATGGAAAGAGACCCAGTACTTC. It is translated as CASSPPGWKETQYF.

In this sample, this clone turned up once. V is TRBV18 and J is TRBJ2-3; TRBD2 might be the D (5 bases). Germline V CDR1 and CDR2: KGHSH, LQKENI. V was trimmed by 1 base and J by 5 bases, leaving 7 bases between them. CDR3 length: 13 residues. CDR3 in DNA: TGTGCCAGCTCACCACTAAGCGGAGATACGCAGTATTTT. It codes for CASSPLSGDTQYF.

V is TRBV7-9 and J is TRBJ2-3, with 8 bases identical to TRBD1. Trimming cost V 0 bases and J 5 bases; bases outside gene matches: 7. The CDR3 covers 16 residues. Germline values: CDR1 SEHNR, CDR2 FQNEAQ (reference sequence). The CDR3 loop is CASSLADRVFVDTQYF. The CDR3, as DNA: TGTGCCAGCAGCTTAGCGGACAGGGTGTTTGTAGATACGCAGTATTTT.

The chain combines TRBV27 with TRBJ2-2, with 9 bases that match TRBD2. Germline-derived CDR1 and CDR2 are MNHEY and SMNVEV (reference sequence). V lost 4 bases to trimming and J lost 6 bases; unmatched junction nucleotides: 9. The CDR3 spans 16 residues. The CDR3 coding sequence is TGTGCCAGCAGTTCCTATAGCGGGAGCGGGGCCGGGGAGCTGTTTTTT. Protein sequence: CASSSYSGSGAGELFF.

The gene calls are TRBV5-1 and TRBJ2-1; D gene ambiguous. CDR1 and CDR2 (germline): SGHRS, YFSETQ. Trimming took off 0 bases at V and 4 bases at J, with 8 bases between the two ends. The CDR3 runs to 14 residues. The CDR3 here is CASSLEAGYNEQFF. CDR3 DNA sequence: TGCGCCAGCAGCTTGGAGGCTGGATACAATGAGCAGTTCTTC.

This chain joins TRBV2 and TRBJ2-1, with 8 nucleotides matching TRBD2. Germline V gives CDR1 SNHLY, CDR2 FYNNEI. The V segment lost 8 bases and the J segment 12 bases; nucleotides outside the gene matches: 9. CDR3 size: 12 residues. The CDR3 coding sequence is TGTGCCAGCGAACCCGGGACTAGAGTGCAGTTCTTC. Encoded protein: CASEPGTRVQFF.

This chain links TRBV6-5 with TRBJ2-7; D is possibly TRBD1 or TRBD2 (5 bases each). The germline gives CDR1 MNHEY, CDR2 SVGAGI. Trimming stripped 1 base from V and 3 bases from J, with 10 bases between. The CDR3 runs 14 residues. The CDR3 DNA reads TGTGCCAGCAGTTACTACGGGGACGGCTACGAGCAGTACTTC. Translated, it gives CASSYYGDGYEQYF.

The CDR3 sequence: CASSQELLAKNIQYF. The CDR3 region has the DNA TGCGCCAGCAGCCAAGAGCTTCTAGCCAAAAACATTCAGTACTTC. The rearrangement uses TRBV4-1 and TRBJ2-4; no reliable D call. This CDR3 spans 15 amino acids. From germline, CDR1 is MGHRA and CDR2 YSYEKL. V was cut by 0 bases and J by 0 bases, with 6 bases left in between.